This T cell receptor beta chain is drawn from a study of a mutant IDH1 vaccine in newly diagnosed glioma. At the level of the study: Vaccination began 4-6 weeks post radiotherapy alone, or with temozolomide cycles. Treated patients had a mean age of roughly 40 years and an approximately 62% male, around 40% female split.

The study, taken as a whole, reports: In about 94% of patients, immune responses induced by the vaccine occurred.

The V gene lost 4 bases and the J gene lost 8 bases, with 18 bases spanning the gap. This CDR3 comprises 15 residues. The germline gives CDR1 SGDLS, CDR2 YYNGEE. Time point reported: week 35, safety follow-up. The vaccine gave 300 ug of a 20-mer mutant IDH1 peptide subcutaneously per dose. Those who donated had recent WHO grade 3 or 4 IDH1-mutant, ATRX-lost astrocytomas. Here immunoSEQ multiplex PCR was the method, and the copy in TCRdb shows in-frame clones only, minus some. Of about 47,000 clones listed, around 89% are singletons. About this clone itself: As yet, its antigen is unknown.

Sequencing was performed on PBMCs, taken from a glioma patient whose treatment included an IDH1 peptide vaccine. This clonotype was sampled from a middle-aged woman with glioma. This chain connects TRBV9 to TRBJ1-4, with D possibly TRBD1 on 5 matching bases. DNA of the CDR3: TGTGCCAGCAGCCCTAGACGGGGCCAAGACGAAAAACTGTTTTTT. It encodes CASSPRRGQDEKLFF.